This TCR beta chain originates from a study of T-cell memory formation after mild COVID-19. Study-wide background: Largely, TCR clusters stayed within a single donor. Study-wide results and limits: Clones contracting across day 15 to 85 had a balanced CD4/CD8 profile; later expanding clones leaned CD4+. Contracting CD4+ clones lay largely in CM and EM, with CD8+ ones residing in EMRA. Researchers found some responding clones in pre-infection memory, a sign that cross-reactive memory joined.

TCRdb called the 5' RACE reads again in MiXCR, with one record for every CDR3 protein. The table lists over 300,000 distinct CDR3 sequences, approximately 22% of them singletons. This CDR3 has 14 residues. Germline CDR1 SEHNR, CDR2 FQNEAQ (reference sequence). The germline V and J ends were trimmed by 5 bases and 6 bases, with 17 bases remaining between them. With regard to this clonotype: The antigen is unknown.

This clonotype originated in a man younger than 35 who had mild COVID-19 (a few samples of this study predate the infection). Cell type and time point are not known. The material sequenced was PBMCs or a T cell subset sorted from them (not recorded which). The V gene is TRBV7-9, the J gene TRBJ2-7; D unclear. CDR3 in amino acids: CASSPIPYLGEQYF. CDR3 bases: TGTGCCAGCAGCCCCATCCCGTATTTAGGCGAGCAGTACTTC.